A selection of T cell receptor beta chains follows, all from one sample in a study of blood T cell repertoires in COVID-19. Libraries were prepared by immunoSEQ multiplex PCR; TCRdb keeps only in-frame clonotypes and omits some of them. The sample lists tens of thousands of clones; 82% were seen once. Material: peripheral blood. Every receptor here comes from a man between 60 and 75 years old with acute or convalescent COVID-19. Each CDR3 is given with its conserved first and last residue. The D gene is left open where the match is weak. A clone size is listed for some rows: how often the clone was seen (once, few, many), or a class if it is expanded.

size: few
D: NA
J: TRBJ1-3
V: TRBV7-8
DNA: TGTGCCAGCAGCCAACTCGGCGGGCTCCAGCCTGGAAACACCATATATTTT
CDR3: CASSQLGGLQPGNTIYF

size: NA
D: TRBD2
J: TRBJ2-1
V: TRBV6-5
DNA: TGTGCCAGCAGGACTAGCGGGGGGGTAAATGAGCAGTTCTTC
CDR3: CASRTSGGVNEQFF

size: NA
D: TRBD1
J: TRBJ2-1
V: TRBV28
DNA: TGTGCCAGCAGTTCCTTGACAGGGGGCACTGAGCAGTTCTTC
CDR3: CASSSLTGGTEQFF

size: NA
D: TRBD2
J: TRBJ2-7
V: TRBV27
DNA: TGTGCCAGCAGAAGAACCCTAGCGGGGGAAAACGAGCAGTACTTC
CDR3: CASRRTLAGENEQYF

size: few
D: NA
J: TRBJ1-3
V: TRBV5-1
DNA: TGCGCCAGCTATGACAGCTCTGGAAACACCATATATTTT
CDR3: CASYDSSGNTIYF

size: NA
D: TRBD2
J: TRBJ2-3
V: TRBV6-4
DNA: TGTGCCAGCAGTGGAAATCCAATCACTAGCGGGGGGGCAGATACGCAGTATTTT
CDR3: CASSGNPITSGGADTQYF

size: once
D: NA
J: TRBJ1-1
V: TRBV18
DNA: TGTGCCAGCTCACCGACAGGAAAAATGAACACTGAAGCTTTCTTT
CDR3: CASSPTGKMNTEAFF

size: once
D: TRBD2
J: TRBJ2-7
V: TRBV28
DNA: TGTGCCAGCAGTTTCCTCAGCGGGGGGGCGGGAGAGCAGTACTTC
CDR3: CASSFLSGGAGEQYF

size: few
D: NA
J: TRBJ2-5
V: TRBV7-9
DNA: TGTGCCAGCAGCTTAGCCCAAATTCCAAGGACAGGGAGGGAGGAGACCCAGTACTTC
CDR3: CASSLAQIPRTGREETQYF

size: NA
D: TRBD1
J: TRBJ1-1
V: TRBV5-4
DNA: TGTGCCAGCCAGCTTGGGGGCCAGGGGGACACTGAAGCTTTCTTT
CDR3: CASQLGGQGDTEAFF

size: NA
D: TRBD1
J: TRBJ1-5
V: TRBV18
DNA: TGTGCCAGCACTTCGGACAGGGCCCAGCCCCAGCATTTT
CDR3: CASTSDRAQPQHF

size: NA
D: TRBD1
J: TRBJ2-4
V: TRBV5-1
DNA: TGCGCCAGCAGCTTGGCCGGACAGGGCACAGGGGCTTTGGACATTCAGTACTTC
CDR3: CASSLAGQGTGALDIQYF

size: NA
D: TRBD2
J: TRBJ2-5
V: TRBV2
DNA: TGTGCCAGCAGCGGGACTAGCGGGGGAAAGTACCAAGAGACCCAGTACTTC
CDR3: CASSGTSGGKYQETQYF

size: NA
D: TRBD1
J: TRBJ1-2
V: TRBV27
DNA: TGTGCCAGCAGTGGCTGGGACAGAGGGGACTATGGCTACACCTTC
CDR3: CASSGWDRGDYGYTF

size: few
D: TRBD1
J: TRBJ2-2
V: TRBV5-1
DNA: TGCGCCAGCAGCATACGGACAGGGCGGAACACCGGGGAGCTGTTTTTT
CDR3: CASSIRTGRNTGELFF

size: NA
D: NA
J: TRBJ1-4
V: TRBV2
DNA: TGTGCCAGCAGTCCAAGGGAGGAAAAACTGTTTTTT
CDR3: CASSPREEKLFF

size: once
D: TRBD1
J: TRBJ1-1
V: TRBV18
DNA: TGTGCCAGCTCACCACCGAAACAGGGGGCTACTGAAGCTTTCTTT
CDR3: CASSPPKQGATEAFF

size: NA
D: TRBD2
J: TRBJ2-5
V: TRBV2
DNA: TGTGCCAGCGGTGGGGGGGAGCCGTACTTC
CDR3: CASGGGEPYF

size: NA
D: TRBD1
J: TRBJ1-2
V: TRBV13
DNA: TGTGCCAGCAGCTGCCGGGACAGGGGTTTGATCGGGTCGGGGGGTAAATATGGCTACACCTTC
CDR3: CASSCRDRGLIGSGGKYGYTF

size: NA
D: TRBD1
J: TRBJ2-5
V: TRBV24-1
DNA: TGTGCCACCAGTGCCGCCGACAGGGACCAAGAGACCCAGTACTTC
CDR3: CATSAADRDQETQYF

size: few
D: TRBD1
J: TRBJ2-2
V: TRBV14
DNA: TGTGCCAGCAGCCGCCTAGGACAGGGTAACACCGGGGAGCTGTTTTTT
CDR3: CASSRLGQGNTGELFF

size: NA
D: NA
J: TRBJ2-3
V: TRBV29-1
DNA: TGCAGCGTTCGGTGGGGGGACCCCACAGATACGCAGTATTTT
CDR3: CSVRWGDPTDTQYF

size: NA
D: NA
J: TRBJ2-1
V: TRBV29-1
DNA: TGCAGCGCTTTTTTCTATGAGCAGTTCTTC
CDR3: CSAFFYEQFF

size: NA
D: TRBD2
J: TRBJ2-3
V: TRBV5-4
DNA: TGTGCCAGCAGCTTCAGACTACTAGACGGGGGGGATACGCAGTATTTT
CDR3: CASSFRLLDGGDTQYF

size: NA
D: NA
J: TRBJ2-1
V: TRBV24-1
DNA: TGTGCCACCAGTGATTTGCGGGTGTATAATGAGCAGTTCTTC
CDR3: CATSDLRVYNEQFF

size: NA
D: NA
J: TRBJ2-5
V: TRBV10-3
DNA: TGTGCCATCAGTGCTAGGGGCCAAGAGACCCAGTACTTC
CDR3: CAISARGQETQYF

size: NA
D: NA
J: TRBJ1-2
V: TRBV14
DNA: TGTGCCAGCAGCCATACCCGGGGGGCCTATGGCTACACCTTC
CDR3: CASSHTRGAYGYTF

size: NA
D: NA
J: TRBJ2-5
V: TRBV5-1
DNA: TGCGCCAGCAGTTCCGAGTGGGGCGAGACCCAGTACTTC
CDR3: CASSSEWGETQYF

size: NA
D: NA
J: TRBJ2-3
V: TRBV28
DNA: TGTGCCAGCAGTTTTAGCCGAAAGGAAACCGTCCCCCACACTTATACGCAGTATTTT
CDR3: CASSFSRKETVPHTYTQYF

size: NA
D: NA
J: TRBJ2-1
V: TRBV19
DNA: TGTGCCAGTAGTATTACCGGGATTGAGCAGTTCTTC
CDR3: CASSITGIEQFF

size: NA
D: TRBD2
J: TRBJ2-3
V: TRBV9
DNA: TGTGCCAGCAGCTCGACTACTAGCGGAAGAGATACGCAGTATTTT
CDR3: CASSSTTSGRDTQYF

size: NA
D: NA
J: TRBJ1-1
V: TRBV7-2
DNA: TGTGCCAGCAGCTTAGGACGGGACACCGGCCGAGCTTTCTTT
CDR3: CASSLGRDTGRAFF

size: once
D: NA
J: TRBJ2-1
V: TRBV5-1
DNA: TGCGCCAGCAGCTCATGGGACTCTAGCATCGATGAGCAGTTCTTC
CDR3: CASSSWDSSIDEQFF

size: NA
D: NA
J: TRBJ1-2
V: TRBV30
DNA: TGTGCCTGGAGTTCCCCCGGGAACTATGGCTACACCTTC
CDR3: CAWSSPGNYGYTF

size: NA
D: NA
J: TRBJ1-3
V: TRBV11-2
DNA: TGTGCCAGCAGCTCAACGGTGGGGGCAGGGGCTGGAAACACCATATATTTT
CDR3: CASSSTVGAGAGNTIYF

size: NA
D: NA
J: TRBJ2-6
V: TRBV5-1
DNA: TGCGCCAGCAGCTCCGAGGGCGGATCTGGGGCCAACGTCCTGACTTTC
CDR3: CASSSEGGSGANVLTF

size: NA
D: TRBD2
J: TRBJ2-7
V: TRBV6-2/TRBV6-3
DNA: TGTGCCAGCAGTTACTTAGCGGGGGAATACGAGCAGTACTTC
CDR3: CASSYLAGEYEQYF

size: NA
D: NA
J: TRBJ1-1
V: TRBV2
DNA: TGTGCCAGCAGTGGAGGGAAAAGGAACACTGAAGCTTTCTTT
CDR3: CASSGGKRNTEAFF

size: NA
D: TRBD1
J: TRBJ1-5
V: TRBV29-1
DNA: TGCAGCGTGGGAGGACAGGGACAAGGGCCCCAGCATTTT
CDR3: CSVGGQGQGPQHF

size: NA
D: NA
J: TRBJ2-5
V: TRBV7-8
DNA: TGTGCCAGCAGCCCCGGTCGCCTACCGTGGGAGACCCAGTACTTC
CDR3: CASSPGRLPWETQYF

size: NA
D: TRBD1
J: TRBJ1-2
V: TRBV28
DNA: TGTGCCAGCAGTTCAGCTGACAGGGGTCATGGCTACACCTTC
CDR3: CASSSADRGHGYTF

size: NA
D: NA
J: TRBJ1-1
V: TRBV7-8
DNA: TGTGCCAGCAGCCTTTCGACAGCCGGGGCTTTCTTT
CDR3: CASSLSTAGAFF

size: NA
D: TRBD1
J: TRBJ2-4
V: TRBV4-2
DNA: TGTGCCAGCAGCCCAGGACAGGGACCGAACATTCAGTACTTC
CDR3: CASSPGQGPNIQYF

size: once
D: TRBD1
J: TRBJ1-6
V: TRBV30
DNA: TGTGCCTGGAGAGGTGGAGACAGGGTAAATTCACCCCTCCACTTT
CDR3: CAWRGGDRVNSPLHF